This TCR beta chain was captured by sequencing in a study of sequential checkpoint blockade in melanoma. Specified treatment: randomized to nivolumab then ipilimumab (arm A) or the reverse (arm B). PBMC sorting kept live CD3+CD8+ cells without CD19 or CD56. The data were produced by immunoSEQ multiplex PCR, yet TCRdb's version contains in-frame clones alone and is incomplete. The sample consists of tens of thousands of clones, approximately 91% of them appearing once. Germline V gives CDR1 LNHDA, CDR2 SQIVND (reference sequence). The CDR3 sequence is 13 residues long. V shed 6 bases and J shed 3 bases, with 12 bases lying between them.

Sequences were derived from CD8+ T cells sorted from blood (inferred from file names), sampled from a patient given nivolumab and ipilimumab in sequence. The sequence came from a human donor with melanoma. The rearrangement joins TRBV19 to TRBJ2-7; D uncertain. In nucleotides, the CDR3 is TGTGCCAGTAGCCCCCCACCAGGCTACGAGCAGTACTTC. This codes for CASSPPPGYEQYF.